These 11 T cell receptor beta chains were sequenced from one sample in a study of shared clonotypes between healthy human individuals. Sequencing used immunoSEQ multiplex PCR; TCRdb keeps in-frame clones, though not all of them. This sample has roughly 2 million clones, with 95% found just once. The source material was naive CD4+ T cells sorted from blood. The subset denotes: CD45RA+ positively selected. These receptors were taken from a man aged 18 to 35 in good health.

This clone has only one observation. The chain uses TRBV30 and TRBJ2-1; D remains ambiguous. Germline V lookup: CDR1 GTSNPN, CDR2 SVGIG (reference sequence). The CDR3 loop spans 13 amino acids. Trimming cost V 4 bases and J 0 bases, with 7 bases left between them. Written as DNA, the CDR3 is TGTGCCTGGAACTGGGACTCCTACAATGAGCAGTTCTTC. Translation gives CAWNWDSYNEQFF.

This chain uses TRBV5-1 with TRBJ2-7, with D perhaps matching TRBD1 or TRBD2 (5 bases each). Germline V gives CDR1 SGHRS, CDR2 YFSETQ. The germline V and J ends were trimmed by 9 bases and 4 bases, with 20 bases remaining between them. This CDR3 region has 14 residues. Here the CDR3 DNA reads TGCGCCAACCCCCTCGGGACGGAAAGTTACGAGCAGTACTTC. This codes for CANPLGTESYEQYF.

This clone is a singleton in its sample. The rearrangement uses TRBV13 and TRBJ1-2; 8 positions match TRBD1. From germline, CDR1 is PRHDT and CDR2 FYEKMQ (reference sequence). This CDR3 has 15 amino acids. V was clipped by 0 bases and J by 4 bases; unmatched bases: 4. CDR3 amino acids: CASSLGQGAGYGYTF. The CDR3 DNA follows: TGTGCCAGCAGCTTAGGCCAGGGGGCGGGCTATGGCTACACCTTC.

This clone was detected only once. The rearrangement joins TRBV11-2 to TRBJ1-3; no firm D call. V was pared by 5 bases and J by 3 bases, with 14 bases between. This CDR3 contains 15 residues. The germline CDR1 and CDR2 sequences are SGHAT and FQNNGV. CDR3 sequence reads: CASSPEPTGGNTIYF. As DNA, the CDR3 is TGTGCCAGCAGCCCCGAGCCGACGGGTGGAAACACCATATATTTT.

The chain is built from TRBV2 and TRBJ1-6; 9 bases are shared with TRBD1. This CDR3 spans 16 amino acids. Losses at the gene ends were 3 bases for V and 7 bases for J; bases not matched to a gene: 7. Germline V CDR1 and CDR2: SNHLY, FYNNEI. In nucleotides, the CDR3 is TGTGCCAGCAGTGAGTCGGGACAGGGATTCAATTCACCCCTCCACTTT. Protein product: CASSESGQGFNSPLHF.

The chain uses TRBV11-2 and TRBJ2-5; TRBD1 is a possible D gene (6 bases). The CDR3 covers 14 residues. The V gene's germline CDR1 is SGHAT and CDR2 FQNNGV. V was pared by 5 bases and J by 3 bases, with 13 bases between. The CDR3 DNA follows: TGTGCCAGCAGCGGCCGATACAGGGAAGAGACCCAGTACTTC. Protein: CASSGRYREETQYF.

The gene calls are TRBV19 and TRBJ1-1, with 9 bases aligning to TRBD1. The CDR3 length is 14 residues. V lost 6 bases and J lost 7; bases outside the gene matches: 9. Germline V lookup: CDR1 LNHDA, CDR2 SQIVND (reference sequence). This CDR3 is CASSSTRQGVEAFF. CDR3 DNA sequence: TGTGCCAGTAGCTCCACCAGACAGGGGGTTGAAGCTTTCTTT.

This clone was picked up a small number of times. The chain links TRBV28 to TRBJ2-7; the match to TRBD2 covers 7 bases. The CDR3 covers 15 residues. The germline CDR1 and CDR2 sequences are MDHEN and SYDVKM. J was trimmed by 1 base and V by 3 bases; bases with no gene match: 6. The CDR3 nucleotides are TGTGCCAGCAGTTTTGAGGGGAGGGTGTCCTACGAGCAGTACTTC. Its translation: CASSFEGRVSYEQYF.

This chain joins TRBV18 and TRBJ1-6; no definite D call. Between the trimmed V and J ends, which lost 2 bases and 2 bases, there was a span of 7 bases. The CDR3 loop spans 15 amino acids. Germline CDR1 is KGHSH and CDR2 is LQKENI. The CDR3 sequence: CASSPTEPYNSPLHF. DNA for the CDR3: TGTGCCAGCTCACCAACGGAGCCCTATAATTCACCCCTCCACTTT.

Regarding this clone: Other DNA sequences from this sample encode an identical CDR3 as well. V usage is TRBV18 and J usage is TRBJ1-2; the D is unclear. CDR3 length equals 15 residues. Per the germline V gene, CDR1 is KGHSH and CDR2 is LQKENI. Trimming stripped 3 bases from V and 0 bases from J, with 11 bases between. For the CDR3, the DNA is TGTGCCAGCTCACCCTCGGACTCTTCTAACTATGGCTACACCTTC. Amino acid sequence: CASSPSDSSNYGYTF.

This clone was seen only a few times. Other DNA sequences within the sample encode an identical CDR3. V gene TRBV11-2 combines with J gene TRBJ1-1; no clear D. V lost 3 bases and J lost 1, with 6 bases in between. The CDR3 consists of 13 residues. The V gene's germline CDR1 is SGHAT and CDR2 FQNNGV. CDR3 nucleotides: TGTGCCAGCAGCTTTTCAGAGAACACTGAAGCTTTCTTT. Its protein is CASSFSENTEAFF.